This TCR beta chain was obtained from a study of T cells in Graves' hyperthyroidism and ophthalmopathy. This clonotype was seen at least ten times. Its antigen is as yet unknown. Findings of the study overall: Appearing also in blood were most of the thyroid clonotypes expanded above 0.001.

V lost 0 bases to trimming and J lost 6 bases; unmatched junction nucleotides: 14. This CDR3 has 18 residues. Looked up from germline, CDR1 is SGHRS and CDR2 is YFSETQ. TCR beta CDR3 region amplification was performed from RNA transcripts. HTBI primers drove first-round RT-PCR of the TCR CDR3. MiXCR, run by TCRdb on the multiplex PCR reads, gives a single entry per CDR3 protein. Of 300,000 to 450,000 distinct CDR3 sequences in the sample, approximately 14% were seen once. Recently diagnosed hyperthyroidism of less than 2 months' duration affected patients aged 18 to 65. The material sequenced was blood. The chain joins TRBV5-1 to TRBJ2-3; 9 bases match TRBD2. The clonotype originates from an older woman with Graves' hyperthyroidism. The CDR3 nucleotides are TGCGCCAGCAGCTTGGCGAGGGGACTAGCTCGGATGACGGATACGCAGTATTTT. It is translated as CASSLARGLARMTDTQYF.